This T cell receptor (beta chain) was captured in a study of CD8+CD57+ T cells in acquired aplastic anemia (dated by TCRdb to the late 2010s). Regarding the research as a whole: DNA extracted from sorted CD4+ and CD8+ cells had a mean of approximately 3.4 ug, with a range of roughly 0.19 to 27.4 ug. Overall study outcomes, separate from this receptor: Around 30 CD8+ CDR3 sequences were shared between patients and controls but appeared highly expressed in patients and within their immunodominant clones. Patients and healthy controls showed no significant difference in CD8+ Simpson's diversity (P=0.060).

TCR beta VDJ combination and CDR3 sequence profiling used genomic DNA as the template. An Illumina HiSeq 2000 was used for TCR repertoire sequencing. On the study's bioinformatics: Repertoires were assessed using TRBV/TRBJ rearrangement plots, CDR3 size and DJ length profiles, and Simpson's diversity index. The most abundant DNA sequence in the deep sequencing data was taken as the immunodominant clone. CDR3 amino acid sequences were screened for sharing across subjects and were compared with published repertoires and the VDJdb database. TCRdb applied fastp at Q25 and MiXCR to the public reads, then kept only in-frame beta chains. Rows are combined by CDR3 protein, so each entry shows the most common genes and DNA. The V and J calls, along with clone size, are taken from TCRdb and not from the paper's own processing. This sample holds 250,000 to 350,000 distinct CDR3 sequences; 55% to 60% were observed only once. The ten largest make up roughly 8% of the sample.

V gives up 7 bases and J gives up 6 bases, and the segment between their germline ends measures 9 bases. Taken from the germline V gene, the CDR1 and CDR2 loops are SGHVS and FQNEAQ. The CDR3, cysteine through phenylalanine, is 11 amino acids long. Of all the DNA, just the CDR3 is kept, 33 bases in frame from base 1. Points on this clonotype: The specificity of this receptor is unknown. Base qualities are not recorded, but no much larger clone differs from it by a single base.

In the study, sorted CD4+ and CD8+ blood T cells from patients with severe aplastic anemia and from healthy subjects underwent deep sequencing of TCR repertoires. Ficoll-Paque density gradient centrifugation was used to isolate peripheral blood mononuclear cells. Before DNA extraction, CD4+ and CD8+ T cells were sorted by FACS or by magnetic beads. The sequence was obtained from a human donor with severe aplastic anemia or a healthy control (not recorded which). Specimen: sorted CD4+, CD8+, or CD8+CD57+ T cells (not recorded which) from PBMCs. Here the chain combines TRBV7-8 and TRBJ1-2; TRBD1 might be the D gene, on 6 matching bases. CDR3 loop: CASTSGDGYTF. The DNA sequence follows: TGTGCCAGCACCTCAGGGGATGGCTACACCTTC.